This T cell receptor (beta chain) was recovered during a study of blood T cell repertoires in COVID-19. This CDR3 has 13 amino acids. Looked up from germline, CDR1 is MNHEY and CDR2 is SMNVEV (reference sequence). V lost 6 bases, J lost 9 bases, and 9 bases stayed unmatched. TCRdb keeps only in-frame clones here, not all; method: immunoSEQ multiplex PCR. This table holds 100,000 or so clones, about four fifths found once. The V gene is TRBV27, the J gene TRBJ1-1; 8 positions match TRBD1. The sequenced material came from peripheral blood. The sequence was collected from a human donor in a cohort sampled during active COVID-19. DNA for the CDR3: TGTGCCAGCAGAAATACCGGGACAGGCAAAGCTTTCTTT. The encoded protein is CASRNTGTGKAFF.